The following is a T cell receptor (beta chain) sequence with its context. CDR3 regions were amplified by Arm-PCR using iRepertoire HTBI primers to build TCR beta libraries. TCRdb re-derived calls from the multiplex PCR reads in MiXCR, one entry per CDR3 protein. Of about 530,000 distinct CDR3 sequences listed, around 16% are singletons. The data were taken from a study of regulatory T cells in long-lasting Graves disease. Trimming cost V 2 bases and J 0 bases; bases outside gene matches: 8. Germline CDR1 GTSNPN, CDR2 SVGIG (reference sequence). The CDR3 has 16 amino acids. Noted time point: newly diagnosed GD, antithyroid drugs for less than 3 months. PBMC-extracted RNA yielded the TCR library. The data also belong to a second study, concerning T cells in Graves' hyperthyroidism and ophthalmopathy.

The sequencing used peripheral blood mononuclear cells (PBMCs), collected at new diagnosis, from a patient treated with antithyroid drugs. The TCR comes from a middle-aged woman with Graves disease. The chain links TRBV30 to TRBJ2-7; 9 bases agree with TRBD1. The CDR3 protein is CAWSRTGTGSSYEQYF. CDR3 sequence (DNA): TGTGCCTGGAGTAGAACCGGGACAGGGAGCTCCTACGAGCAGTACTTC.